Here is one TCR beta chain with its context. The antigen is undetermined. The data originate from a study of T cells expressing NK-cell markers. General observations from the study: These same clonotypes (in a few donors) also led the CD3+CD56-NKG2C+ fraction.

The CDR3 loop spans 14 amino acids. Germline V gene lookup returns CDR1 SQVTM and CDR2 ANQGSEA. TCRdb derives one entry per CDR3 protein from the 5' RACE reads, leaving out DNA. The sample table includes 250,000 or so distinct CDR3 sequences. The chain couples TRBV29-1 to TRBJ2-1; the D call from TCRdb, TRBD1, cannot be confirmed without DNA. The specimen was blood T cells: a sorted CD56 or NKG2C T cell subset, CD4+ or CD8+ T cells, or bulk PBMC T cells (not recorded which). The TCR comes from a woman between 18 and 70 years old in good health. The CDR3 sequence: CSVEQRGGNNEQFF.